The clone carrying this T cell receptor (beta chain) occurred many times. Its antigen is not identified. This sample was taken from a study of T cell repertoires in cytomegalovirus infection. Looking at the study overall: A matching HLA type, together with CMV infection, was signaled by public TCR beta signatures. Notes on the study in general: The ex vivo response showed dominance by HLA-C-restricted CMV-specific TCR beta clonotypes.

V dropped 1 base and J dropped 5; count of bases not matched to a gene: 9. CDR3 length: 17 residues. The germline V gene encodes CDR1 SGHVS and CDR2 FQNEAQ. In TCRdb, the reads were re-called with MiXCR into one record per CDR3 protein. The table has some 680,000 distinct CDR3 sequences, 35% seen once; the top ten hold about 2.8%. The sequenced material came from PBMCs. J is TRBJ2-3 and V is TRBV7-8; 10 bases fit TRBD2. The source of this sequence is a human donor in good health (CMV status not recorded). Some clones in this sample may be carry-over from other donors' samples. In nucleotides, the CDR3 is TGTGCCAGCAGCTTAGAAGGGAGCGGGGGGGCCAAAGATACGCAGTATTTT. Amino acid sequence: CASSLEGSGGAKDTQYF.